Sequencing of this TCR beta chain was carried out in a study of shared clonotypes between healthy human individuals. Measured with immunoSEQ multiplex PCR; TCRdb has only the in-frame clones, and not every one. The table shows around 2.1 million clones, with almost 96% occurring only once. The CDR3 is made up of 14 amino acids. The germline V gene encodes CDR1 SGHRS and CDR2 YFSETQ. The V end lost 0 bases, the J end lost 4 bases, and 10 bases lay between the germline ends. The specimen was naive CD4+ T cells sorted from blood. Documented subset: CD45RA+ positively selected. This receptor was obtained from a man aged 18 to 29 in good health. V usage is TRBV5-1 and J usage is TRBJ1-2, with unresolved D. The CDR3 DNA is TGCGCCAGCAGCTTGGAGGTCGGAATCTATGGCTACACCTTC. The encoded protein is CASSLEVGIYGYTF.